The rows below give T cell receptor beta chains drawn from one sample of a study of human T cells and chemical hapten exposure. TCRdb reprocessed the RACE reads via MiXCR and lists one record per CDR3 protein. The sample lists around 150,000 distinct CDR3 sequences; more than 14% were seen once. The sample was whole blood, taken in connection with sensitization to the hapten diphenylcyclopropenone (DPC). The source of these receptors is a woman in her twenties or thirties with alopecia areata. Some clones in this sample may be carry-over from other donors' samples. Both conserved end residues are part of each CDR3. D genes are given only for firm matches. Part of the rows lack a size; the others show once, few, many or a class for expanded clones.

CDR3	DNA	V	size	D	J
CASRRGGGADTQYF	TGTGCCAGCAGGAGGGGGGGAGGGGCAGATACGCAGTATTTT	TRBV25-1	few	.	TRBJ2-3
CASSLGQGGTQYF	TGTGCCAGCAGCCTGGGACAGGGAGGGACCCAGTACTTC	TRBV11-3	few	TRBD1	TRBJ2-5
CASSQGPRGVQSPLHF	TGTGCCAGCAGCCAAGGGCCCCGAGGGGTCCAGTCACCCCTCCACTTT	TRBV3-1	.	.	TRBJ1-6
CASSVAPDGYGYTF	TGTGCCAGCAGCGTAGCGCCAGATGGCTATGGCTACACCTTC	TRBV9	.	.	TRBJ1-2
CASSLDSVANEQFF	TGTGCCAGCAGCTTAGACTCGGTGGCCAATGAGCAGTTCTTC	TRBV7-2	.	.	TRBJ2-1
CASSPIPSNTEAFF	TGTGCCAGCTCACCAATCCCATCGAACACTGAAGCTTTCTTT	TRBV18	.	.	TRBJ1-1
CASRATRSAGEQFF	TGTGCCAGCCGAGCCACACGGTCGGCAGGTGAGCAGTTCTTC	TRBV7-2	many	.	TRBJ2-1
CASSYSIENEQFF	TGTGCCAGCAGTTACTCGATTGAGAATGAGCAGTTCTTC	TRBV6-2/TRBV6-3	.	.	TRBJ2-1
CSAEDRGKIAQYF	TGCAGCGCCGAAGACAGGGGAAAGATCGCGCAGTATTTT	TRBV29-1	few	TRBD1	TRBJ2-3
CASSLGYVGTDPLALLGYTF	TGTGCCAGCAGCTTAGGATACGTTGGGACAGATCCACTAGCATTATTGGGCTACACCTTC	TRBV11-2	.	TRBD1	TRBJ1-2
CASSSGQGPAEAFF	TGTGCCAGCAGCTCAGGACAGGGGCCTGCTGAAGCTTTCTTT	TRBV7-3	.	TRBD1	TRBJ1-1
CASSRGRGRDTEAFF	TGTGCCAGCTCACGGGGAAGGGGCCGGGACACTGAAGCTTTCTTT	TRBV18	.	.	TRBJ1-1
CASSQDKWQGKNQPQHF	TGCGCCAGCAGCCAAGATAAGTGGCAAGGGAAAAATCAGCCCCAGCATTTT	TRBV4-1	.	.	TRBJ1-5
CASSRVLRGPDSGANVLTF	TGTGCCAGCAGTCGAGTACTCCGGGGCCCAGACTCTGGGGCCAACGTCCTGACTTTC	TRBV9	few	.	TRBJ2-6
CASSLPGANYGYTF	TGTGCCAGCAGTTTACCAGGAGCTAACTATGGCTACACCTTC	TRBV28	many	.	TRBJ1-2
CASRLAGGPSNEQFF	TGTGCCAGTAGGCTAGCGGGAGGGCCGAGCAATGAGCAGTTCTTC	TRBV19	.	TRBD2	TRBJ2-1
CASSSGQGYEQYF	TGTGCCAGCAGTTCCGGACAAGGCTACGAGCAGTACTTC	TRBV28	few	.	TRBJ2-7
CASSYPGNTIYF	TGTGCCAGCAGCTACCCTGGAAACACCATATATTTT	TRBV11-2	.	.	TRBJ1-3
CASSGIAGGPENEQFF	TGCGCCAGCAGCGGGATAGCGGGAGGGCCGGAGAATGAGCAGTTCTTC	TRBV5-1	.	TRBD2	TRBJ2-1
CASRGTVNTDTQYF	TGCGCCAGCAGGGGGACGGTAAACACAGATACGCAGTATTTT	TRBV5-1	few	.	TRBJ2-3
CASSQGAYYNSPLHF	TGTGCCAGCAGCCAAGGGGCCTACTATAATTCACCCCTCCACTTT	TRBV3-2	few	.	TRBJ1-6
CSATRTGIHEQYF	TGCAGTGCTACTCGGACAGGGATCCACGAGCAGTACTTC	TRBV20-1	.	TRBD1	TRBJ2-7
CSARRTGRTYEQYF	TGCAGTGCTAGAAGAACGGGACGGACCTACGAGCAGTACTTC	TRBV20-1	few	.	TRBJ2-7
CSCQGFMNTEAFF	TGCAGCTGCCAGGGTTTCATGAACACTGAAGCTTTCTTT	TRBV29-1	few	.	TRBJ1-1
CASSYSPRDGELFF	TGTGCCAGCAGTTACTCTCCACGGGACGGGGAGCTGTTTTTT	TRBV6-5	.	.	TRBJ2-2
CASSQGADSSYEQYF	TGCGCCAGCAGCCAAGGGGCGGATAGCTCCTACGAGCAGTACTTC	TRBV5-1	few	.	TRBJ2-7
CASRSSYNEQFF	TGTGCCAGTAGATCCTCCTACAATGAGCAGTTCTTC	TRBV19	few	.	TRBJ2-1
CSAQLVLSTDTQYF	TGCAGTGCCCAATTAGTCCTGAGCACAGATACGCAGTATTTT	TRBV20-1	.	.	TRBJ2-3
CASSQANSGTYEQYF	TGTGCCAGCAGCCAAGCCAATAGCGGAACCTACGAGCAGTACTTC	TRBV3-1	few	.	TRBJ2-7
CASSAAGGLVSF	TGTGCCAGCAGCGCCGCTGGGGGACTAGTATCCTTC	TRBV7-6	few	TRBD2	TRBJ2-1
CASSVGQGQETQYF	TGTGCCAGCAGCGTCGGACAGGGTCAAGAGACCCAGTACTTC	TRBV7-7	few	TRBD1	TRBJ2-5
CASSSSTAYGYTF	TGTGCCAGCAGTTCCTCGACAGCGTATGGCTACACCTTC	TRBV2	.	.	TRBJ1-2
CASSQVSAVGLYGYTF	TGCGCCAGCAGCCAAGTTTCGGCGGTTGGACTCTATGGCTACACCTTC	TRBV4-1	.	.	TRBJ1-2
CASSTEPGGSQNYGYTF	TGCGCCAGCAGTACCGAGCCGGGCGGGTCTCAGAACTATGGCTACACCTTC	TRBV5-1	.	.	TRBJ1-2
CASSYREGNYGYTF	TGTGCCAGCAGTTACAGGGAGGGTAACTATGGCTACACCTTC	TRBV6-6	.	.	TRBJ1-2
CSVSEDYGYTF	TGCAGTGTCAGTGAGGACTATGGCTACACCTTC	TRBV20-1	few	.	TRBJ1-2
CASRGFGTDTQYF	TGTGCCAGCAGAGGCTTCGGCACAGATACGCAGTATTTT	TRBV27	few	.	TRBJ2-3
CASSATWAEAFF	TGTGCCAGCAGTGCAACGTGGGCTGAAGCTTTCTTT	TRBV28	.	.	TRBJ1-1
CASSPPGGTEAFF	TGTGCCAGCAGTCCCCCGGGGGGGACTGAAGCTTTCTTT	TRBV6-2/TRBV6-3	many	.	TRBJ1-1
CASTGERRDTQYF	TGTGCCAGTACGGGAGAGAGAAGAGATACGCAGTATTTT	TRBV19	few	.	TRBJ2-3
CAWSVGRYEQYF	TGTGCCTGGAGTGTGGGACGCTACGAGCAGTACTTC	TRBV30	few	.	TRBJ2-7
CASSRQNSPLHF	TGTGCCAGCAGCCGACAGAATTCACCCCTCCACTTT	TRBV7-2	many	.	TRBJ1-6
CASGLAGVDETQYF	TGTGCCAGCGGGTTAGCGGGAGTCGACGAGACCCAGTACTTC	TRBV6-2/TRBV6-3	many	TRBD2	TRBJ2-5
CSVPGQGRLRSYNEQFF	TGCAGCGTCCCGGGACAGGGGCGACTGAGGTCCTACAATGAGCAGTTCTTC	TRBV29-1	.	TRBD1	TRBJ2-1
CASGPERNRGSNYGYTF	TGTGCTAGTGGTCCAGAGAGAAACAGGGGATCTAACTATGGCTACACCTTC	TRBV12-5	.	TRBD1	TRBJ1-2
CASSLDQFSGGLKDTQYF	TGTGCCAGCAGCTTAGATCAATTCAGCGGGGGGCTCAAGGATACGCAGTATTTT	TRBV7-9	few	TRBD2	TRBJ2-3
CASTEGTPTDTQYF	TGTGCCAGTACCGAAGGGACACCCACAGATACGCAGTATTTT	TRBV19	.	.	TRBJ2-3
CSVVVGFRETQYF	TGCAGCGTTGTTGTGGGCTTTCGAGAGACCCAGTACTTC	TRBV29-1	.	.	TRBJ2-5
CASSHPTGELFF	TGTGCTAGCAGTCATCCTACCGGGGAGCTGTTTTTT	TRBV7-7	few	.	TRBJ2-2